A selection of T cell receptor beta chains follows, all from one sample in a study of cytomegalovirus exposure and HLA in healthy donors. The repertoire was sequenced with immunoSEQ multiplex PCR; TCRdb's copy has only in-frame clones and lacks some. The profile covers some 150,000 clones, with 77% appearing a single time and 3% to 4.5% taken by the ten largest. Sequencing was performed on PBMCs. These receptors came from a man aged 25-45 years in good health and CMV-seropositive. CDR3s leave out the opening cysteine and the closing phenylalanine or tryptophan. Fields, in order: clone size, V gene, CDR3 protein. The listing skips clone size in some rows; elsewhere it reads once, few, many or a size class.

clone size: -; V gene: TRBV4-1; CDR3 protein: ASSREDRDTEAF
clone size: -; V gene: TRBV7-9; CDR3 protein: ASSSGQGGEPGKLF
clone size: -; V gene: TRBV7-2; CDR3 protein: ASSPGGASGNTIY
clone size: once; V gene: TRBV27; CDR3 protein: ASSLDRGGETQY
clone size: -; V gene: TRBV29-1; CDR3 protein: SVDRGVETQY
clone size: few; V gene: TRBV5-1; CDR3 protein: ASSLSPGWETQY
clone size: -; V gene: TRBV19; CDR3 protein: ASSIGLAGGITQETQY
clone size: -; V gene: TRBV7-9; CDR3 protein: ASSSGREAEKLF
clone size: -; V gene: TRBV13; CDR3 protein: ASSLSSGGSPTDTQY
clone size: once; V gene: TRBV7-2; CDR3 protein: ASTPTIAGAQETQY
clone size: -; V gene: TRBV25-1; CDR3 protein: ASSEVGGTNTGELF
clone size: -; V gene: TRBV14; CDR3 protein: ASSQPVSQETQY
clone size: few; V gene: TRBV5-6; CDR3 protein: ASSAEEGVNIQY
clone size: -; V gene: TRBV7-7; CDR3 protein: ASSPSSSRGAEKLF
clone size: -; V gene: TRBV15; CDR3 protein: ATMDRQYNEQF
clone size: -; V gene: TRBV19; CDR3 protein: ASSSGRVTAVLAKNIQY
clone size: -; V gene: TRBV7-9; CDR3 protein: ASSLLGQLNSPLH
clone size: few; V gene: TRBV7-9; CDR3 protein: ASSLSSSGNTIY
clone size: -; V gene: TRBV5-6; CDR3 protein: ASSVSGTEVYGYT
clone size: once; V gene: TRBV28; CDR3 protein: ASSPPGEVTDTQY
clone size: -; V gene: TRBV28; CDR3 protein: ASTGRGSTDTQY
clone size: -; V gene: TRBV28; CDR3 protein: ASSLGLALARERY
clone size: -; V gene: TRBV11-2; CDR3 protein: ASSLVPSTYGYT
clone size: -; V gene: TRBV5-1; CDR3 protein: ASSNGQGVYEQY
clone size: -; V gene: TRBV27; CDR3 protein: ASSSRQGGSYEQY
clone size: -; V gene: TRBV4-1; CDR3 protein: ASSQDWAVSGYT
clone size: once; V gene: TRBV2; CDR3 protein: ASSSTGAVNEQF
clone size: -; V gene: TRBV30; CDR3 protein: AWSVLGPGTEAF
clone size: -; V gene: TRBV29-1; CDR3 protein: SVERASQKNQPQH
clone size: -; V gene: TRBV7-3; CDR3 protein: ASSLLGGGGASDTQY
clone size: -; V gene: TRBV4-2; CDR3 protein: ASSQETGYGYT